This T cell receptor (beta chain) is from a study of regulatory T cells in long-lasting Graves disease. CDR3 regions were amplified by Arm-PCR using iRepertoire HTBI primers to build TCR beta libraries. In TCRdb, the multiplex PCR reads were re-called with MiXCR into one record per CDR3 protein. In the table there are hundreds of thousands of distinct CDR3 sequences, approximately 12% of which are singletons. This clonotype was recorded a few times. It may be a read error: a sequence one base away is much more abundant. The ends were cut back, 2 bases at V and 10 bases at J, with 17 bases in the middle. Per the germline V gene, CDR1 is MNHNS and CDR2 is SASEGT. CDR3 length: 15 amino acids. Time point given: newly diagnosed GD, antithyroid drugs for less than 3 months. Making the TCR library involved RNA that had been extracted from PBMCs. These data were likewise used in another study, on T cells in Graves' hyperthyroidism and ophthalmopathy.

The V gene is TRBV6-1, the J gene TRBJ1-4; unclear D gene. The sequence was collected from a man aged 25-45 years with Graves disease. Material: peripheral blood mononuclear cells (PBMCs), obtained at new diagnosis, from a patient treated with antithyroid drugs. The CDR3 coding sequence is TGTGCCAGCAGTGAAACTTGGAGGTTGGATGGAAAACTGTTTTTT. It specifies CASSETWRLDGKLFF.